The 7 T cell receptor beta chains given below trace back to one sample, sequenced in a study of CXCR3-negative and CXCR3-positive naive CD8 T cells. Whole-study results and caveats: When CXCR3-positive naive cells were set against CXCR3-negative naive cells, the former had more hydrophobic TRB CDR3s.

Their specific antigens are unknown. The TRB cDNA libraries were prepared by 5' RACE with UMI labels. No DNA is given; TCRdb re-called the 5' RACE reads and lists each CDR3 protein once. The sample is made up of around 8,400 distinct CDR3 sequences, and the top ten hold 2% of it. The material sequenced was naive CXCR3+ CD8+ T cells from blood. Sample subset: CD45RO-CCR7+CD27+CD95- naive CD8+ T cells expressing CXCR3 (TNR3+). The source is a human donor in good health. Some clones in this sample may be carry-over from other donors' samples.

According to its frequency, this clonotype is medium-sized. V is TRBV20-1 and J is TRBJ1-1. This CDR3 has 14 amino acids. CDR1 DFQATT and CDR2 SNEGSKA come from the germline V gene (reference sequence). CDR3: CSAWSWQEITEAFF.

The V gene is TRBV7-2, the J gene TRBJ2-7; TCRdb's D gene call, TRBD2, goes unchecked for lack of DNA. The CDR3 consists of 14 residues. The germline gives CDR1 SGHTA, CDR2 FQGNSA. CDR3 amino acids: CASSPQAGAYEQYF.

This clonotype shows up as medium-sized by frequency. The V gene is TRBV12-3 or TRBV12-4, the J gene TRBJ2-1; as DNA is missing, the TRBD1 call by TCRdb cannot be tested. The CDR3 loop spans 13 amino acids. CDR3 sequence: CASSLTGKNEQFF.

The chain carries TRBV25-1 and TRBJ2-5. Germline CDR1 reads MGHDK; CDR2 reads SYGVNS. The CDR3 is 11 residues long. The CDR3: CASSAGETQYF.

The V gene is TRBV4-3, the J gene TRBJ1-1; without DNA, the TCRdb call of TRBD1 cannot be checked. The CDR3 totals 16 residues. Germline CDR1 and CDR2: LGHNA and YSLEER. CDR3 amino acids: CASSQDPNRGGTEAFF.

This clonotype counts as medium-sized (0.01 to 0.1%) by frequency. The rearrangement joins TRBV21-1 to TRBJ2-5; the TCRdb D gene call, TRBD1, has no DNA to confirm it. TRBV21-1 is annotated as a pseudogene. This CDR3 is built from 16 residues. The CDR3: CASSVIGTGCQETQYF.

This chain connects TRBV7-9 to TRBJ1-1; TCRdb reports TRBD1, a call that lacks DNA to check it against. CDR1 and CDR2 (germline): SEHNR, FQNEAQ (reference sequence). The CDR3 extends over 14 amino acids. Here the CDR3 reads CASMPPGTGSGAFF. Looking up the rest from reference TRBV7-9 and TRBJ1-1 gives the full variable domain: DTGVSQNPRHKITKRGQNVTFRCDPISEHNRLYWYRQTLGQGPEFLTYFQNEAQLEKSRLLSDRFSAERPKGSFSTLEIQRTEQGDSAMYLCASMPPGTGSGAFFGQGTRLTVV.